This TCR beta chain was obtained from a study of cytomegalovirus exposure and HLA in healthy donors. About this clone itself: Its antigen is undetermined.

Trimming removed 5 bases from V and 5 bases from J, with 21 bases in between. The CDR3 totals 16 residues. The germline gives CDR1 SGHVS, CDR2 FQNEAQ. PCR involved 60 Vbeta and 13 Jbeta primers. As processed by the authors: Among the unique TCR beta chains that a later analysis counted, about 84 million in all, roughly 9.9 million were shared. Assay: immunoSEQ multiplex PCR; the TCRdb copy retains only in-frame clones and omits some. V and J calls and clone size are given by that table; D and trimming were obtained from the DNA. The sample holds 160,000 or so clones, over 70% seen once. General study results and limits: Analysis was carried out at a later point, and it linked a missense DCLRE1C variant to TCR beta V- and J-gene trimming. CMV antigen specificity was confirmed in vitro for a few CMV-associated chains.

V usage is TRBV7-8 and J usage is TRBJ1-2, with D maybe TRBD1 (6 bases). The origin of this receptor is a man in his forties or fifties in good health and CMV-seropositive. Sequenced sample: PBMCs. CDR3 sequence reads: CASSPAQAQGWYGYTF. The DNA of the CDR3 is TGTGCCAGCAGCCCAGCCCAAGCACAGGGCTGGTATGGCTACACCTTC.